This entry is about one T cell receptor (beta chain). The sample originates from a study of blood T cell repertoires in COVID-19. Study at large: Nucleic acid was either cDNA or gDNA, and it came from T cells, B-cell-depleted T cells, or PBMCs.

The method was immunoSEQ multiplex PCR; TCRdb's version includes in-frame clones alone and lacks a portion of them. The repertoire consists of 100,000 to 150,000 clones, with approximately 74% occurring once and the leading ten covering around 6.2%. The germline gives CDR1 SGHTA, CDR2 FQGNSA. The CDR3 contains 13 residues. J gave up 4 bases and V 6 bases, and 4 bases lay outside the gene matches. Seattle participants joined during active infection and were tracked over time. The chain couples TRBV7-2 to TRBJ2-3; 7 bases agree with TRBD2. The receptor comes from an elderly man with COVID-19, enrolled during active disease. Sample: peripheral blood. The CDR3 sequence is CASRSGGSDTQYF. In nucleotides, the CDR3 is TGTGCCAGCAGATCGGGGGGTTCAGATACGCAGTATTTT.